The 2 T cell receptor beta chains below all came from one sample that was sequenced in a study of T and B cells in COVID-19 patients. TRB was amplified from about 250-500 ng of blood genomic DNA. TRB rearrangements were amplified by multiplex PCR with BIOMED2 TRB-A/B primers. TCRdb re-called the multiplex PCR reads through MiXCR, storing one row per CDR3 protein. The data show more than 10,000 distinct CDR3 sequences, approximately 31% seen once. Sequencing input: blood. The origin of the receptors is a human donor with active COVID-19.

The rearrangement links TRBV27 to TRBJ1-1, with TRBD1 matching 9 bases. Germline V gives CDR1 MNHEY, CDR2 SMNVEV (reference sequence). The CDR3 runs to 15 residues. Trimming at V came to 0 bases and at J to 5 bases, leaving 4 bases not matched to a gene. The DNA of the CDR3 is TGTGCCAGCAGTTTATCGACAGGGGGATTGACTGAAGCTTTCTTT. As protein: CASSLSTGGLTEAFF.

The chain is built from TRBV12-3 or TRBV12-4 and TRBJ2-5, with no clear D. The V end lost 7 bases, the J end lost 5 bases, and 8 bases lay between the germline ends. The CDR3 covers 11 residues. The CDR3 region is CASISRETQYF. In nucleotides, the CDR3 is TGTGCCAGCATTAGTCGCGAGACCCAGTACTTC.